Listed below are T cell receptor beta chains from one sample, sequenced in a study of shared clonotypes between healthy human individuals. Profiling relied on immunoSEQ multiplex PCR, and the TCRdb table lists in-frame clones only, not all of them. The sample holds 400,000 to 500,000 clones; over 65% are singletons and the top ten take about an eighth. The sequenced sample was PBMCs. The receptors shown here come from a woman between 40 and 55 years old in good health. Some clones in this sample may be carry-over from other donors' samples. CDR3s include the opening cysteine and the closing phenylalanine or tryptophan. Fields, in order: CDR3 length, V gene, CDR3 protein.

>15|TRBV30
CAWSVLKDLNTEAFF
>13|TRBV2
CASREDRDYEQYF
>16|TRBV18
CASSPARTGVSYEQYF
>13|TRBV5-1
CASRPDGYNEQFF
>13|TRBV27
CASSLLGRNEQFF
>14|TRBV29-1
CSVTHSGRGDTQYF
>15|TRBV11-2
CASSQEGSGPYEQYF
>15|TRBV11-2
CASSSETGVTYGYTF
>12|TRBV28
CASQGYQETQYF
>11|TRBV7-9
CASSLVDEQYF
>14|TRBV7-8
CASSLPGGNQPQHF
>15|TRBV6-1
CASSEIDGGYEKLFF
>16|TRBV5-1
CASSLAAREFAHEQYF
>14|TRBV19
CASSVQGDNQPQHF
>11|TRBV6-6
CASSPGKTQYF
>13|TRBV30
CAWSGTGYNEQFF